One and the same sample provided the 3 T cell receptor beta chains below, sequenced in a study of cytomegalovirus exposure and HLA in healthy donors. Researchers ran the PCR with 60 Vbeta and 13 Jbeta primers. The protocol was immunoSEQ multiplex PCR, while the TCRdb copy is restricted to in-frame clones and leaves out a portion. This table has tens of thousands of clones, less than 75% appearing once. Sequenced material: PBMCs. The receptors come from a man aged 25 to 45 in good health and CMV-seronegative.

The genes are TRBV15 and TRBJ1-1; the D gene is possibly TRBD1 (5 bases). Germline V gene sequence: CDR1 LNHNV, CDR2 YYDKDF (reference sequence). The CDR3 covers 14 residues. Trimming took 5 bases from V and 1 from J, leaving 11 bases between them. The CDR3 DNA follows: TGTGCCACCAGCGCAAAGACAGAGAACACTGAAGCTTTCTTT. This translates into CATSAKTENTEAFF. Drawing the rest from reference TRBV15 and TRBJ1-1, the complete variable domain is DAMVIQNPRYQVTQFGKPVTLSCSQTLNHNVMYWYQQKSSQAPKLLFHYYDKDFNNEADTPDNFQSRRPNTSFCFLDIRSPGLGDTAMYLCATSAKTENTEAFFGQGTRLTVV.

The gene calls are TRBV12-5 and TRBJ2-7, with 7 bases identical to TRBD1. There are 13 residues in the CDR3. Germline CDR1 and CDR2: LGHNT and FRNRAP. V gave up 5 bases and J gave up 3 bases; unmatched junction bases: 4. CDR3 coding DNA: TGTGCTAGTGGTCTGACAGGGTACTACGAGCAGTACTTC. This codes for CASGLTGYYEQYF.

The V call is TRBV4-1, the J call TRBJ1-1; D perhaps matches TRBD1 (5 bases). This CDR3 region has 14 residues. Germline CDR1 MGHRA, CDR2 YSYEKL. V lost 0 bases, J lost 5 bases, and 10 bases lay in between. CDR3 protein: CASSQEVRATEAFF. The CDR3 nucleotides read TGCGCCAGCAGCCAAGAGGTCAGGGCGACTGAAGCTTTCTTT.